This is a list of T cell receptor beta chains from one sample in a study of shared clonotypes between healthy human individuals. Measured with immunoSEQ multiplex PCR; TCRdb has only the in-frame clones, and not every one. The table has more than 2,000,000 clones, approximately 94% seen once. The specimen was naive CD4+ T cells sorted from blood. The receptors here all came from a man between 18 and 29 years old in good health. CDR3s include the opening cysteine and the closing phenylalanine or tryptophan. The D gene is left open where the match is weak. Only some rows state a clone size, as once, few, many or a class for expanded clones.

cdr3_aa cdr3_nt d_call clone_size j_call v_call
CASRLQGAYSGANVLTF TGTGCCAGCAGGCTACAGGGGGCCTACTCTGGGGCCAACGTCCTGACTTTC TRBD1 NA TRBJ2-6 TRBV27
CASSRTGGFNEQYF TGTGCCAGCAGCCGGACAGGGGGTTTCAACGAGCAGTACTTC TRBD1 NA TRBJ2-7 TRBV6-1
CASSIEGTGVETQYF TGTGCCAGTAGTATAGAAGGGACAGGGGTTGAGACCCAGTACTTC TRBD1 NA TRBJ2-5 TRBV19
CASTIGTSGGNYEQYF TGTGCCAGCACCATTGGGACTAGCGGGGGGAATTACGAGCAGTACTTC TRBD2 NA TRBJ2-7 TRBV7-8
CAWNRQGLAFF TGTGCCTGGAATAGACAGGGGCTGGCTTTCTTT TRBD1 NA TRBJ1-1 TRBV30
CAISVRDRANEQFF TGTGCCATCAGTGTAAGGGACAGGGCCAATGAGCAGTTCTTC TRBD1 NA TRBJ2-1 TRBV10-3
CASRPPGAWANVLTF TGTGCCAGCAGGCCCCCGGGGGCGTGGGCCAACGTCCTGACTTTC NA NA TRBJ2-6 TRBV28
CASSLSGTGELFF TGCGCCAGCAGTTTGAGCGGGACCGGGGAGCTGTTTTTT NA NA TRBJ2-2 TRBV5-1
CASTVGPEAGELFF TGTGCCAGCACAGTGGGCCCTGAGGCCGGGGAGCTGTTTTTT NA NA TRBJ2-2 TRBV6-1
CASSLSGLAGNNEQFF TGTGCCAGCAGCTTATCCGGGCTAGCGGGGAACAATGAGCAGTTCTTC TRBD2 NA TRBJ2-1 TRBV7-9
CASSLARAGVTEAFF TGTGCCAGCAGCTTGGCCCGTGCAGGGGTGACTGAAGCTTTCTTT NA NA TRBJ1-1 TRBV5-4
CASTGDRANSPLHF TGTGCCAGCACTGGGGACCGGGCTAATTCACCCCTCCACTTT NA NA TRBJ1-6 TRBV27
CASSLVQGPSYEQYF TGCGCCAGCAGCTTGGTACAGGGGCCCTCCTACGAGCAGTACTTC TRBD1 NA TRBJ2-7 TRBV5-1
CASSRGWRTSERQYF TGTGCCAGCAGCAGGGGCTGGAGGACAAGCGAGCGGCAGTACTTC NA NA TRBJ2-7 TRBV21-1
CASSQGWTSSTDTQYF TGCGCCAGCAGCCAGGGTTGGACTAGCTCCACAGATACGCAGTATTTT TRBD2 once TRBJ2-3 TRBV4-3
CASSFYRASNTGELFF TGTGCCAGCAGCTTCTACAGGGCATCGAACACCGGGGAGCTGTTTTTT NA NA TRBJ2-2 TRBV7-8
CASSVEGYGYTF TGTGCCAGCTCGGTAGAGGGCTATGGCTACACCTTC NA NA TRBJ1-2 TRBV5-6
CASSDRLAGGTYEQYF TGTGCCAGCAGTGATCGACTAGCGGGAGGAACCTACGAGCAGTACTTC TRBD2 NA TRBJ2-7 TRBV6-1
CASGRGETQYF TGCGCCAGCGGCAGGGGAGAGACCCAGTACTTC NA NA TRBJ2-5 TRBV4-3
CAWGFGDQPQHF TGTGCCTGGGGGTTCGGAGATCAGCCCCAGCATTTT NA NA TRBJ1-5 TRBV30
CASSPRLGQETQYF TGTGCCAGCAGCCCGAGACTAGGCCAAGAGACCCAGTACTTC NA NA TRBJ2-5 TRBV14
CASKEQENYGYTF TGTGCCAGCAAAGAGCAGGAGAACTATGGCTACACCTTC NA NA TRBJ1-2 TRBV2
CASRAGPGQGNDEQYF TGTGCCAGCAGGGCTGGACCGGGACAGGGAAACGACGAGCAGTACTTC TRBD1 once TRBJ2-7 TRBV5-4